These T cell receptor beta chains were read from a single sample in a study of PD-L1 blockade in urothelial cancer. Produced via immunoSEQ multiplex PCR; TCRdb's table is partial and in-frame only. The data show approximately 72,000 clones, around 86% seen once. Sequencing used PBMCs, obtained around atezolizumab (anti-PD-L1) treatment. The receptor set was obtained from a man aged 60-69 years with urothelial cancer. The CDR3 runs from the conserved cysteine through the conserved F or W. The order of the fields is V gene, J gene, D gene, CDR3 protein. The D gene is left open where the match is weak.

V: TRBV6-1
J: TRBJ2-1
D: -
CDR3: CASWTGGNEQFF

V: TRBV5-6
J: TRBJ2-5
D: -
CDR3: CASSLSGREETQYF

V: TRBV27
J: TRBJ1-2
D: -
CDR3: CASSLVENPGLYGYTF

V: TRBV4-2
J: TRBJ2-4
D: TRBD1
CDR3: CASSHDRGAIQYF

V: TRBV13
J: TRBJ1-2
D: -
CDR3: CASSLGRRGNGYTF

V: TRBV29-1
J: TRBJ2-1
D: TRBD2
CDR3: CSVEVRAGVSSEVF

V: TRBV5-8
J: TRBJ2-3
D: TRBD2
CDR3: CASTNWGTSGGPDTQYF

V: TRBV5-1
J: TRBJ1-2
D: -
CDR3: CASKSQGGYGYTF

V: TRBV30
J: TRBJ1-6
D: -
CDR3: CAWTPHRDTPLHF

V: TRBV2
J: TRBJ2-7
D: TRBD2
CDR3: CASSLGLNSFQYF

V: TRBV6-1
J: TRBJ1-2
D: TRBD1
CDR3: CAGRTGANYGYTF

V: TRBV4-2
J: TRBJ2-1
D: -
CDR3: CASSQDLEQFF

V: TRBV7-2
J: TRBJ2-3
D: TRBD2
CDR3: CASSPGTRSDTQYF

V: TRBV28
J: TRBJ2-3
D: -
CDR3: CASSRDRFTDTQYF

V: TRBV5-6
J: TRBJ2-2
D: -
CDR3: CASRAGADANTGELFF

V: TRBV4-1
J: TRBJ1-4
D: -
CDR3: CASSQAGGTTNEKLFF

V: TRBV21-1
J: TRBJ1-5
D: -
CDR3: CASSKRGTPNQPQHF

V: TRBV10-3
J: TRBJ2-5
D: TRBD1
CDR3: CAISESGQGETQYF

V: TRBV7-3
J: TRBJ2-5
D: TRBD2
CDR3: CASSLGAGGVETQYF

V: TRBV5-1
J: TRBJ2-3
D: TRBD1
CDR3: CASSLTGWSTDTQYF

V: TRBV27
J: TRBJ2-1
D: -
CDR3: CASSFIHNEQFF

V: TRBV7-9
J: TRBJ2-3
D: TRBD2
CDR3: CASSFRIATSGVPDTQYF

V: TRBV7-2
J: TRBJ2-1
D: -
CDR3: CASSFRTALEVMNEQFF

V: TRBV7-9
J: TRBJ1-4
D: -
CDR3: CASSSDRNEKLFF

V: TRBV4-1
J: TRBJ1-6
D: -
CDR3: CASSQEGRGNSPLHF

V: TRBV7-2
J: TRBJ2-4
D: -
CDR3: CASTSTVAKNIQYF